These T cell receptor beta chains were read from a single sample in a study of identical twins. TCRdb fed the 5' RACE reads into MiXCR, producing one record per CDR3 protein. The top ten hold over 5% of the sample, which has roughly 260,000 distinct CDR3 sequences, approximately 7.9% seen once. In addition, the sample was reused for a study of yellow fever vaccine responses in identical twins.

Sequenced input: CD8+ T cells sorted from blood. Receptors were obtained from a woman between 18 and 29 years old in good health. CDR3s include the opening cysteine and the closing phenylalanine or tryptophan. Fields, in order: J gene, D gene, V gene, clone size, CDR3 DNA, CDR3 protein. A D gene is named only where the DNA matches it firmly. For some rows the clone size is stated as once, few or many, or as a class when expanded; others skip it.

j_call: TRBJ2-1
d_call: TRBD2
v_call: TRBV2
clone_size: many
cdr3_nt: TGTGCCAGCAGTTTAACCTCGACTAGCGGGAGCCACAATGAGCAGTTCTTC
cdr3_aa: CASSLTSTSGSHNEQFF

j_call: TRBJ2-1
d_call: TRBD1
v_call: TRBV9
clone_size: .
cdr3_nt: TGTGCCAGCAGCAAACGACCGGGACAGGTTTTATCCTACAATGAGCAGTTCTTC
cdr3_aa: CASSKRPGQVLSYNEQFF

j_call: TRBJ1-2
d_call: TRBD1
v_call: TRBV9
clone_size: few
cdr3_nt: TGTGCCAGCAGCGAGGGGGACAGAGCAGTTAACTATGGCTACACCTTC
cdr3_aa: CASSEGDRAVNYGYTF

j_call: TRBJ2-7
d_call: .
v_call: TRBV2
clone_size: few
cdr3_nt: TGTGCCAGCAGTGAGGGGCTAGCCGGTGAGCAGTACTTC
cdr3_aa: CASSEGLAGEQYF

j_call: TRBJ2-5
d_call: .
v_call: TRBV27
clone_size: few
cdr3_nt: TGTGCCAGCAGTCGGGGGACATCCAAACAAGAGACCCAGTACTTC
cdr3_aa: CASSRGTSKQETQYF

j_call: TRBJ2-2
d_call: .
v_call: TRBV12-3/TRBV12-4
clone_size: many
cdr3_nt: TGTGCCAGCACCATACAGAAAACTCCCGGGGAGCTGTTTTTT
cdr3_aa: CASTIQKTPGELFF

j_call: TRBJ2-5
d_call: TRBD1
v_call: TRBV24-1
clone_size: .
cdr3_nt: TGTGCCACCAGTGACCCGGACGGGACAGCTCGAGAGACCCAGTACTTC
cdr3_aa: CATSDPDGTARETQYF

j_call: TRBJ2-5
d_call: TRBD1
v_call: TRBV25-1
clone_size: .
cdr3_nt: TGTGCCAGCAGTCCCCACGACAGGGGGCTTGAGACCCAGTACTTC
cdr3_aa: CASSPHDRGLETQYF

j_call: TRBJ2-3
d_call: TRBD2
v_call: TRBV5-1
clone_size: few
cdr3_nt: TGCGCCAGCAGCTTCCTTGGGTCTAGCGGGAGGTTGGGCACAGATACGCAGTATTTT
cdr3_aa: CASSFLGSSGRLGTDTQYF

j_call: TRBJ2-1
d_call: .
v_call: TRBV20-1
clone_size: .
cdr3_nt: TGCAGTGCTAGAGAATCACTAGGTGGGGCCCATGAGCAGTTCTTC
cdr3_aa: CSARESLGGAHEQFF

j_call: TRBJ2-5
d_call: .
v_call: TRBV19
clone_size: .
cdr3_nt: TGTGCCAGCAGGGGCAGGGGTCCGGGGGAGACCCAGTACTTC
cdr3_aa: CASRGRGPGETQYF

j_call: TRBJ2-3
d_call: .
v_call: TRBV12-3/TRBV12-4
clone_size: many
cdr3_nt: TGTGCCAGCAGATCTAAAGTATTCGGGGCAGATACGCAGTATTTT
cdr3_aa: CASRSKVFGADTQYF

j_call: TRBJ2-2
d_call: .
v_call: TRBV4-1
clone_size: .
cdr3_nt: TGCGCCAGCAGCCAAGTGGCAGGGTCCCCCGGGGAGCTGTTTTTT
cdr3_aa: CASSQVAGSPGELFF

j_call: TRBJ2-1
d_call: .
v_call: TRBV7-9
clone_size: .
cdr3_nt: TGTGCCAGCAGCTCACCCTTACTAGCCAGCTCCTACAATGAGCAGTTCTTC
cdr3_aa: CASSSPLLASSYNEQFF

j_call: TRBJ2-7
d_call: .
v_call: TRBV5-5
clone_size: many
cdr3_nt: TGTGCCAGCAGCTGTGGGGGGGGCTGCTACGAGCAGTACTTC
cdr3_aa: CASSCGGGCYEQYF

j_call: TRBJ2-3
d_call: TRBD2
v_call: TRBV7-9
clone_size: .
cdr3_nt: TGTGCCACAACCGGAGCGGGGACTAGCACAGATACGCAGTATTTT
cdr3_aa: CATTGAGTSTDTQYF

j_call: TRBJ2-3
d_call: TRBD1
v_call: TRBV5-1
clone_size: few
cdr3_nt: TGCGCCAGCAGCCCGGGACAGTCTAGCACAGATACGCAGTATTTT
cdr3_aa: CASSPGQSSTDTQYF

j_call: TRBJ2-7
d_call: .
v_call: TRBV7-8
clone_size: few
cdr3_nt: TGTGCCAGCAGCTTTCGGACTGGGGAGGCTTTTTACGAGCAGTACTTC
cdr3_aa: CASSFRTGEAFYEQYF

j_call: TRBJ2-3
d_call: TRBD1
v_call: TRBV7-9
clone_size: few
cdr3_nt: TGTGCCAGCAGCTTTCGACAGGGGGACACAGATACGCAGTATTTT
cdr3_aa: CASSFRQGDTDTQYF

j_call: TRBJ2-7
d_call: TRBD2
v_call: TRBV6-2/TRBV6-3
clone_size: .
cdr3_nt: TGTGCCAGCAGTTGGACTAGCGGGCCTTCCTACGAGCAGTACTTC
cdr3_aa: CASSWTSGPSYEQYF

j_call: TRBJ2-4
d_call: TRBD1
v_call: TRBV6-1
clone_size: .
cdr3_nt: TGTGCCAGCAGTACGGACAGGGAAAGGGAAAACATTCAGTACTTC
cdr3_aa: CASSTDRERENIQYF

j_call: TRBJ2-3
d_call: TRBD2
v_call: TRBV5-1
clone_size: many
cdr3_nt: TGCGCCAGCAGCTCTGATCCTAGCGGGAGAAGGACAGATACGCAGTATTTT
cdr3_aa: CASSSDPSGRRTDTQYF

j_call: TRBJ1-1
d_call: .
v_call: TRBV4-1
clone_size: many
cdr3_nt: TGCGCCAGCAGCCAAGTAAGGGGGACTGAAGCTTTCTTT
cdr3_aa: CASSQVRGTEAFF

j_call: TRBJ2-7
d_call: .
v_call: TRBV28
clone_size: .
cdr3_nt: TGTGCCAGCACCCTTAGCGCCCCCACCTACGAGCAGTACTTC
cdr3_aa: CASTLSAPTYEQYF

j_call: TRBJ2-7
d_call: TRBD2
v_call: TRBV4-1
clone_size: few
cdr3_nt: TGCGCCAGCAGCCATAGCGGGAGCCCCACCTACGAGCAGTACTTC
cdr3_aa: CASSHSGSPTYEQYF

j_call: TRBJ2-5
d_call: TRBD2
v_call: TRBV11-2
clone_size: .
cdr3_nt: TGTGCCAGCACCGCGGGGGGTATCCAAGAGACCCAGTACTTC
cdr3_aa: CASTAGGIQETQYF

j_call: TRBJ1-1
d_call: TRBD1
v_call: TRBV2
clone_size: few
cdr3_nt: TGTGCCAGCAGAGGGGACAGGGGTGCTTTCTTT
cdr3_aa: CASRGDRGAFF

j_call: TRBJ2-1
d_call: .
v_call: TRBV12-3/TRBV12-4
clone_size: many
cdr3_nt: TGTGCCAGCAGTCCCGGATATGAGCAGTTCTTC
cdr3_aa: CASSPGYEQFF

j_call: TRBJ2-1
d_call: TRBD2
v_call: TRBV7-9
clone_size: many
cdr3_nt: TGTGCCAGCAGCTTAGGTCGGGACTACTACAATGAGCAGTTCTTC
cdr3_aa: CASSLGRDYYNEQFF

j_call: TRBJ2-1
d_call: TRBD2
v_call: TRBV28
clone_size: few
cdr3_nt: TGTGCCAGCACAGGACTAGCGGGAGGCTCAGATGAGCAGTTCTTC
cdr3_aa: CASTGLAGGSDEQFF

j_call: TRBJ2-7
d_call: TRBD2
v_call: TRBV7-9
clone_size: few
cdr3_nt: TGTGCCAGCAGCCGGGGCGAGCGGGAGGGCCCCTCCTACGAGCAGTACTTC
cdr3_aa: CASSRGEREGPSYEQYF

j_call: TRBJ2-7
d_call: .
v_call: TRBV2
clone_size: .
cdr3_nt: TGTGCCAGCCAAATGGCCCAATCCTACGAGCAGTACTTC
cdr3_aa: CASQMAQSYEQYF

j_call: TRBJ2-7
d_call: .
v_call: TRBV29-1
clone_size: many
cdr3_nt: TGCAGCGTTGAAGGGACTAACTCCTACGAGCAGTACTTC
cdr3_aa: CSVEGTNSYEQYF

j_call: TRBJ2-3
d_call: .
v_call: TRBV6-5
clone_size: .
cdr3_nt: TGTGCCAGCAGTTACTCTCGTTGGGAAAACACAGATACGCAGTATTTT
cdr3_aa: CASSYSRWENTDTQYF

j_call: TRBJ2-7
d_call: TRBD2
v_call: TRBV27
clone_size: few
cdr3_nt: TGTGCCAGCAGTCCCCCCGGACTAGCGGGAATAGGCTACGAGCAGTACTTC
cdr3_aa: CASSPPGLAGIGYEQYF

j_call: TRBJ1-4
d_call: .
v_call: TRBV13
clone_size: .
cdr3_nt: TGTGCCAGCAGCTTCGGTAGGAAAAATGAAAAACTGTTTTTT
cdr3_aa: CASSFGRKNEKLFF

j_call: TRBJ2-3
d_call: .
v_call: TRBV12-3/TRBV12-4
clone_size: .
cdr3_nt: TGTGCCAGCAGTCCGGACTATTCTAAACCTAGCACAGATACGCAGTATTTT
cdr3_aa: CASSPDYSKPSTDTQYF

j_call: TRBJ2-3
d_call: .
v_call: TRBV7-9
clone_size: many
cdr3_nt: TGTGCCAGCAGCTTAGAAATAGCTACAGATACGCAGTATTTT
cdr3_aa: CASSLEIATDTQYF

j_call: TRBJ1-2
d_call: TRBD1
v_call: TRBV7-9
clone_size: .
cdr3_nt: TGTGCCAGCAGCTTCCCCGGGGACAGGGAGGGCTATGGCTACACCTTC
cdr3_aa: CASSFPGDREGYGYTF

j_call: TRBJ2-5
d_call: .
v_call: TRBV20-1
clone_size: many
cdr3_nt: TGCAGTGCTAGAGAACCGTTCGAAGAGACCCAGTACTTC
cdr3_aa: CSAREPFEETQYF

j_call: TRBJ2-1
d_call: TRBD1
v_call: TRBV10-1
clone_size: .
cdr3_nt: TGCGCCAGCAGCGCGGACAGGGCTAGCGATGAGCAGTTCTTC
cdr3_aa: CASSADRASDEQFF

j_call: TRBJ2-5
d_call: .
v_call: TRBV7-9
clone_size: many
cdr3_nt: TGTGCCAGCAGCCAAGGGTGGCCTCAAGAGACCCAGTACTTC
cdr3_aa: CASSQGWPQETQYF

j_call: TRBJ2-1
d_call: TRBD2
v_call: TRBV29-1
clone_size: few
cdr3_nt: TGCAGCGTTGAGGTGGGAGCGGGGGGCCACAATGAGCAGTTCTTC
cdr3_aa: CSVEVGAGGHNEQFF

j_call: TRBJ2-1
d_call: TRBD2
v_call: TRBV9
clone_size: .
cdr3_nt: TGTGCCAGCAGCGTAGGCTTAGCGGGGGGGCGCAATGAGCAGTTCTTC
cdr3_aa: CASSVGLAGGRNEQFF

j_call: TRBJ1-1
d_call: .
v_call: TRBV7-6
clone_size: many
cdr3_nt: TGTGCCAGCAGCCACGGGTTCGAGGCAGGCATCCCTACACTGAAGCTTTTCTTT
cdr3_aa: CASSHGFEAGIPTLKLFF

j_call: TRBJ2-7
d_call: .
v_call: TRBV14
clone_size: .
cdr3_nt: TGTGCCAGCAGCCAAGTATCTTACAACTCCTACGAGCAGTACTTC
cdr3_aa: CASSQVSYNSYEQYF

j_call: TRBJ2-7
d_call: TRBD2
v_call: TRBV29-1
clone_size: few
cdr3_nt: TGCAGCCTGAGTTTTAGGGGGACTAGCGGGACCTACGAGCAGTACTTC
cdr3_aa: CSLSFRGTSGTYEQYF

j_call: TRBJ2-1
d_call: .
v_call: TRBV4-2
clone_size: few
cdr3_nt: TGTGCCAGCAGCCTGACAGAGGACTCCTACAATGAGCAGTTCTTC
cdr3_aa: CASSLTEDSYNEQFF

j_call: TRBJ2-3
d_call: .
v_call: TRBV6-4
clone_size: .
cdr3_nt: TGTGCCAGCAGTGACAGTGCGGGGACCTCAGATACGCAGTATTTT
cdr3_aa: CASSDSAGTSDTQYF